Listed below are T cell receptor beta chains from one sample, sequenced in a study of PD-1 blockade in classical Hodgkin lymphoma. The data were produced by immunoSEQ multiplex PCR, yet TCRdb's version contains in-frame clones alone and is incomplete. The sample has about 32,000 clones; about nine tenths are singletons. The sample comprised CD4+ T cells from blood. All receptors derive from a human donor with classical Hodgkin lymphoma. CDR3s include the opening cysteine and the closing phenylalanine or tryptophan. The D gene is left open where the match is weak. Only part of the rows carry a size: once, few, many, or a class if the clone is expanded.

V: TRBV6-6; J: TRBJ2-3; D: TRBD2; size: NA; CDR3: CASTKGLGLGTDTQYF; DNA: TGTGCCAGCACCAAGGGACTAGGCCTCGGCACAGATACGCAGTATTTT
V: TRBV18; J: TRBJ2-1; D: TRBD2; size: once; CDR3: CASRGLAPLGNAYNEQFF; DNA: TGTGCCAGCCGGGGACTAGCTCCCCTGGGGAACGCATACAATGAGCAGTTCTTC
V: TRBV7-2; J: TRBJ2-5; D: NA; size: NA; CDR3: CASSLEVQYF; DNA: TGTGCCAGCAGCTTAGAGGTCCAGTACTTC
V: TRBV4-1; J: TRBJ1-3; D: NA; size: NA; CDR3: CASSQPGRTGNTIYF; DNA: TGCGCCAGCAGCCAGCCGGGACGGACTGGAAACACCATATATTTT
V: TRBV6-5; J: TRBJ2-7; D: NA; size: NA; CDR3: CASRYQGGDEQYF; DNA: TGTGCCAGCAGATACCAGGGGGGAGACGAGCAGTACTTC
V: TRBV11-3; J: TRBJ2-5; D: NA; size: NA; CDR3: CASSEGGLQETQYF; DNA: TGTGCCAGCAGCGAGGGCGGGCTCCAAGAGACCCAGTACTTC
V: TRBV4-1; J: TRBJ2-7; D: TRBD2; size: NA; CDR3: CASSQGASGDYYEQYF; DNA: TGCGCCAGCAGCCAAGGCGCTAGCGGGGACTACTACGAGCAGTACTTC
V: TRBV10-3; J: TRBJ1-2; D: NA; size: NA; CDR3: CAISGITGPGNYGYTF; DNA: TGTGCCATCAGTGGAATAACAGGGCCAGGCAACTATGGCTACACCTTC
V: TRBV7-9; J: TRBJ2-2; D: TRBD2; size: NA; CDR3: CASSQLAGVLSGELFF; DNA: TGTGCCAGCAGCCAACTAGCGGGAGTGTTGAGCGGGGAGCTGTTTTTT
V: TRBV19; J: TRBJ2-1; D: NA; size: NA; CDR3: CASRVGGGYNEQFF; DNA: TGTGCCTCTAGGGTGGGAGGGGGCTACAATGAGCAGTTCTTC
V: TRBV7-3; J: TRBJ1-1; D: NA; size: NA; CDR3: CASSLQAASTEAFF; DNA: TGTGCCAGCAGCTTACAGGCGGCGAGCACTGAAGCTTTCTTT
V: TRBV7-7; J: TRBJ2-1; D: NA; size: NA; CDR3: CASSPRQLGSYNEQFF; DNA: TGTGCCAGCAGCCCCCGACAGCTCGGCTCCTACAATGAGCAGTTCTTC
V: TRBV11-2; J: TRBJ1-1; D: NA; size: NA; CDR3: CASSSDRDTEAFF; DNA: TGTGCCAGCAGTTCCGACAGAGACACTGAAGCTTTCTTT
V: TRBV19; J: TRBJ1-3; D: NA; size: NA; CDR3: CASSIQGPGNTIYF; DNA: TGTGCCAGTAGTATACAGGGTCCTGGAAACACCATATATTTT
V: TRBV4-1; J: TRBJ2-1; D: TRBD2; size: NA; CDR3: CASSQVGLASNEQFF; DNA: TGCGCCAGCAGCCAAGTTGGACTAGCGTCCAATGAGCAGTTCTTC
V: TRBV5-4; J: TRBJ1-1; D: TRBD1; size: NA; CDR3: CASSFGTGRATEAFF; DNA: TGTGCCAGCAGTTTTGGGACAGGGAGAGCCACTGAAGCTTTCTTT
V: TRBV4-1; J: TRBJ1-5; D: NA; size: few; CDR3: CASSHAGTINQPQHF; DNA: TGCGCCAGCAGCCATGCCGGGACAATTAATCAGCCCCAGCATTTT
V: TRBV7-9; J: TRBJ1-2; D: NA; size: NA; CDR3: CASSLAETANYGYTF; DNA: TGTGCCAGCAGCTTAGCGGAGACAGCTAACTATGGCTACACCTTC
V: TRBV7-2; J: TRBJ2-7; D: TRBD1; size: NA; CDR3: CASRPGTGVIYEQYF; DNA: TGTGCCAGCAGGCCCGGGACAGGCGTGATCTACGAGCAGTACTTC
V: TRBV5-4; J: TRBJ1-1; D: NA; size: NA; CDR3: CASSLGLAEAFF; DNA: TGTGCCAGCAGCTTGGGGCTCGCTGAAGCTTTCTTT
V: TRBV19; J: TRBJ2-7; D: NA; size: once; CDR3: CASSPRGYEQYF; DNA: TGTGCCAGTAGTCCCCGTGGCTACGAGCAGTACTTC
V: TRBV7-6; J: TRBJ2-3; D: TRBD1; size: NA; CDR3: CASSPAGQALTDTQYF; DNA: TGTGCCAGCAGCCCTGCCGGACAGGCCCTCACAGATACGCAGTATTTT
V: TRBV27; J: TRBJ1-4; D: NA; size: NA; CDR3: CASSEGRVANEKLFF; DNA: TGTGCCAGCAGTGAGGGCAGGGTAGCTAATGAAAAACTGTTTTTT
V: TRBV21-1; J: TRBJ2-5; D: NA; size: once; CDR3: CASSKAREGGGKETQYF; DNA: TGTGCCAGCAGCAAAGCTAGGGAGGGGGGAGGAAAAGAGACCCAGTACTTC
V: TRBV29-1; J: TRBJ2-1; D: TRBD1; size: NA; CDR3: CSVLGQGANEQFF; DNA: TGCAGCGTTCTGGGACAGGGGGCTAATGAGCAGTTCTTC
V: TRBV29-1; J: TRBJ1-1; D: NA; size: NA; CDR3: CSVDRGGGLTFF; DNA: TGCAGCGTTGATCGCGGTGGGGGTCTCACTTTCTTT
V: TRBV25-1; J: TRBJ2-3; D: NA; size: NA; CDR3: CASSESAGPDTQYF; DNA: TGTGCCAGCAGTGAATCGGCAGGTCCAGATACGCAGTATTTT
V: TRBV28; J: TRBJ1-1; D: NA; size: NA; CDR3: CASRGREIVRAFF; DNA: TGTGCCAGCAGGGGCCGAGAGATTGTCCGAGCTTTCTTT
V: TRBV5-4; J: TRBJ2-4; D: NA; size: NA; CDR3: CASSWSLGGAKNIQYF; DNA: TGTGCCAGCAGCTGGTCCCTTGGGGGTGCCAAAAACATTCAGTACTTC
V: TRBV13; J: TRBJ1-1; D: NA; size: NA; CDR3: CASSQSGGMNTEAFF; DNA: TGTGCCAGCAGCCAAAGTGGGGGGATGAACACTGAAGCTTTCTTT
V: TRBV30; J: TRBJ1-2; D: TRBD1; size: NA; CDR3: CAWDTGGGYTF; DNA: TGTGCCTGGGACACAGGGGGCGGCTACACCTTC
V: TRBV15; J: TRBJ2-5; D: TRBD2; size: NA; CDR3: CATSPGTSGEETQYF; DNA: TGTGCCACCAGCCCTGGGACTAGCGGGGAAGAGACCCAGTACTTC
V: TRBV19; J: TRBJ2-5; D: TRBD2; size: once; CDR3: CASSYGSGGLKETQYF; DNA: TGTGCCAGTAGTTACGGATCGGGGGGGCTGAAAGAGACCCAGTACTTC
V: TRBV6-5; J: TRBJ2-1; D: TRBD2; size: NA; CDR3: CASTPGLAGVEQFF; DNA: TGTGCCAGCACCCCGGGACTAGCGGGAGTTGAGCAGTTCTTC
V: TRBV28; J: TRBJ2-1; D: TRBD2; size: NA; CDR3: CASKGWGLGDNEQFF; DNA: TGTGCCAGCAAGGGGTGGGGACTAGGGGACAATGAGCAGTTCTTC
V: TRBV5-4; J: TRBJ2-1; D: TRBD2; size: NA; CDR3: CASSLQRGVYNEQFF; DNA: TGTGCCAGCAGCTTGCAGCGGGGGGTTTACAATGAGCAGTTCTTC
V: TRBV11-3; J: TRBJ1-2; D: TRBD1; size: NA; CDR3: CASSQGQLYGYTF; DNA: TGTGCCAGCAGCCAGGGACAGCTCTATGGCTACACCTTC
V: TRBV11-3; J: TRBJ2-2; D: TRBD2; size: NA; CDR3: CASSLDHETSGSTGELFF; DNA: TGTGCCAGCAGCTTAGATCACGAGACTAGCGGGAGCACCGGGGAGCTGTTTTTT
V: TRBV18; J: TRBJ2-7; D: NA; size: once; CDR3: CASSPSRAGYEQYF; DNA: TGTGCCAGCTCACCTTCTCGGGCGGGGTACGAGCAGTACTTC
V: TRBV5-4; J: TRBJ2-5; D: TRBD2; size: NA; CDR3: CASSGQVRSSGSGGYETQYF; DNA: TGTGCCAGCAGCGGGCAGGTCCGGTCTAGCGGGAGCGGAGGGTACGAGACCCAGTACTTC
V: TRBV5-8; J: TRBJ2-2; D: NA; size: NA; CDR3: CASSLRGSRELFF; DNA: TGTGCCAGCAGCTTAAGGGGATCCAGGGAGCTGTTTTTT
V: TRBV6-5; J: TRBJ2-5; D: NA; size: NA; CDR3: CASSYSSGAQYF; DNA: TGTGCCAGCAGTTACTCCTCGGGGGCCCAGTACTTC
V: TRBV5-4; J: TRBJ2-3; D: TRBD2; size: NA; CDR3: CASSQPGLANTDTQYF; DNA: TGTGCCAGCAGCCAACCGGGACTAGCCAACACAGATACGCAGTATTTT
V: TRBV18; J: TRBJ2-1; D: TRBD1; size: NA; CDR3: CASSPGTGGTNEQFF; DNA: TGTGCCAGCTCGCCCGGGACAGGGGGCACCAATGAGCAGTTCTTC
V: TRBV10-1; J: TRBJ1-1; D: NA; size: NA; CDR3: CASSENTYPNTEAFF; DNA: TGCGCCAGCAGTGAGAATACATATCCGAACACTGAAGCTTTCTTT
V: TRBV5-1; J: TRBJ2-3; D: TRBD2; size: NA; CDR3: CASSLTSVLPGAQYF; DNA: TGCGCCAGCAGCTTGACTAGCGTCTTACCCGGGGCGCAGTATTTT
V: TRBV19; J: TRBJ1-2; D: NA; size: few; CDR3: CASSMEGGSYGYTF; DNA: TGTGCCAGTAGTATGGAGGGGGGATCATATGGCTACACCTTC